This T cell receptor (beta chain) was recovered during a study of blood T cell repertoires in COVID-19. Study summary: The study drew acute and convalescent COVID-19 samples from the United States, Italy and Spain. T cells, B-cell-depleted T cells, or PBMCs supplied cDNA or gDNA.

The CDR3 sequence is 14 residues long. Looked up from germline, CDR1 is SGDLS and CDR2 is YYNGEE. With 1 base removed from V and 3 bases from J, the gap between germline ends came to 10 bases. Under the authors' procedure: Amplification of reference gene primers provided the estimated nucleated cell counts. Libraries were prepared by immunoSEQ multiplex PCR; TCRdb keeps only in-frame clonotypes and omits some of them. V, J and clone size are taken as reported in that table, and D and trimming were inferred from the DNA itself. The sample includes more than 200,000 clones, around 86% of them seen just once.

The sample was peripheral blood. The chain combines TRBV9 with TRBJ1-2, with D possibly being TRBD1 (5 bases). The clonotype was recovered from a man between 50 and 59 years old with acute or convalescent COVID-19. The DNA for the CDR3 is TGTGCCAGCAGCGTAAGAACAGGTGACTATGGCTACACCTTC. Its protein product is CASSVRTGDYGYTF.